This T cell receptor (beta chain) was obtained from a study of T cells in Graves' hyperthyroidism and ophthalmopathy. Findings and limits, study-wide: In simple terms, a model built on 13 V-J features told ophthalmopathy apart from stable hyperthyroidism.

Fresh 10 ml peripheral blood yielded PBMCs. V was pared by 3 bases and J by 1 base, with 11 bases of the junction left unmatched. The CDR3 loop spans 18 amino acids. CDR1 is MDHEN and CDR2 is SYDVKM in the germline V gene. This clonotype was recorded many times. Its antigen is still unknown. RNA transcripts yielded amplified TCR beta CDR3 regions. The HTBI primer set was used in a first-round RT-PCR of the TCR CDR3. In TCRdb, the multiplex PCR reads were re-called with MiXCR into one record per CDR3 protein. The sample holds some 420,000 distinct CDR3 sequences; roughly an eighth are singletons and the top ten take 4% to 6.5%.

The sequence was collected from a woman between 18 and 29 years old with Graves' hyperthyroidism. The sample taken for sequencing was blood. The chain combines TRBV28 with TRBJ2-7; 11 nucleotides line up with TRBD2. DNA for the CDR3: TGTGCCAGCAGTTTTTCTACTCGGACTAGCGGGCCGTCCTACGAGCAGTACTTC. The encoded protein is CASSFSTRTSGPSYEQYF. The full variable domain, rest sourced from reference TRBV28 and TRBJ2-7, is DVKVTQSSRYLVKRTGEKVFLECVQDMDHENMFWYRQDPGLGLRLIYFSYDVKMKEKGDIPEGYSVSREKKERFSLILESASTNQTSMYLCASSFSTRTSGPSYEQYFGPGTRLTVT.